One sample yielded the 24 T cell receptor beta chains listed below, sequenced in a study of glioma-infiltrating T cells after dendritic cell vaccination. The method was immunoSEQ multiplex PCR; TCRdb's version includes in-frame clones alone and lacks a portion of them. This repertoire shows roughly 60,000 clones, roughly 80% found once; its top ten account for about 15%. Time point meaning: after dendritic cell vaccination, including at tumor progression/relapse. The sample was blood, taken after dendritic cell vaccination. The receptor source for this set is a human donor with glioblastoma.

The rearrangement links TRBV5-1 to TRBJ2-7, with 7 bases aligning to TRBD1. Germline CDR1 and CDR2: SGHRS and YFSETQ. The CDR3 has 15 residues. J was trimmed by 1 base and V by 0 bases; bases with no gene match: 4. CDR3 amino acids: CASSLGGTESYEQYF. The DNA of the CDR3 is TGCGCCAGCAGCTTGGGGGGGACAGAATCCTACGAGCAGTACTTC. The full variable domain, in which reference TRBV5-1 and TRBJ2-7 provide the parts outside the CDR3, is KAGVTQTPRYLIKTRGQQVTLSCSPISGHRSVSWYQQTPGQGLQFLFEYFSETQRNKGNFPGRFSGRQFSNSRSEMNVSTLELGDSALYLCASSLGGTESYEQYFGPGTRLTVT.

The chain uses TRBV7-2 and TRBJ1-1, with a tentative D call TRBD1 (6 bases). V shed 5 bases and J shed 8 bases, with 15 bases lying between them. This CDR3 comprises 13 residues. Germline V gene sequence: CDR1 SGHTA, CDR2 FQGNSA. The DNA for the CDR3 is TGTGCCAGCAGCCCCTCAGAGACAGGAGAAGCTTTCTTT. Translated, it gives CASSPSETGEAFF.

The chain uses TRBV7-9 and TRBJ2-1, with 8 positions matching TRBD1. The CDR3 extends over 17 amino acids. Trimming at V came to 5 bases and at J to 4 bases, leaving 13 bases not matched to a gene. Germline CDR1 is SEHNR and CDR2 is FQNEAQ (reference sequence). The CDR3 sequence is CASSLQLTGAPYNEQFF. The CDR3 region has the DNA TGTGCCAGCAGCCTCCAACTGACAGGGGCCCCATACAATGAGCAGTTCTTC.

The CDR3 DNA reads as TGCGCCAGCAGCCTGGGCAACCGGGAAGAGACCCAGTACTTC. It codes for CASSLGNREETQYF. The chain combines TRBV5-1 with TRBJ2-5; no reliable D call. The germline V and J ends were trimmed by 4 bases and 3 bases, with 13 bases remaining between them. Germline V gene lookup returns CDR1 SGHRS and CDR2 YFSETQ. This CDR3 region has 14 residues.

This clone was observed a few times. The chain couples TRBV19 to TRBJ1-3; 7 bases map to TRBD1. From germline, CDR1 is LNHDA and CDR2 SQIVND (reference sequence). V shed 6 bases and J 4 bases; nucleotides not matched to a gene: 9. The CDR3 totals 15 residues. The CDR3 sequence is CASRRLDRSGNTIYF. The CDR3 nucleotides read TGTGCCAGTAGACGACTGGACAGGTCGGGAAACACCATATATTTT.

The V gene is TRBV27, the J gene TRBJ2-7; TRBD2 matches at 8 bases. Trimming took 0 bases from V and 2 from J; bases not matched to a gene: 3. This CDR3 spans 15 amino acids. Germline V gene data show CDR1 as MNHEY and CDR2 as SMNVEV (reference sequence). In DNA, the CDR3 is TGTGCCAGCAGTTTATCGCGGGGGGTGACCTACGAGCAGTACTTC. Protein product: CASSLSRGVTYEQYF.

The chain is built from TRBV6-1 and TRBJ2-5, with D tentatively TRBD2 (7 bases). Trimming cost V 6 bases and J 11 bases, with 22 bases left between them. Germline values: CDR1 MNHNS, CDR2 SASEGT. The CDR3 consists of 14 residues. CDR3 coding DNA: TGTGCCAGCAGGGGGGGGCGGACCTGGGGGGAGCAGTACTTC. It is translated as CASRGGRTWGEQYF.

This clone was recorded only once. The CDR3 is CASSPPGDRVMNTEAFF. CDR3 bases: TGTGCCAGCAGCCCTCCCGGGGACAGGGTAATGAACACTGAAGCTTTCTTT. V is TRBV13 and J is TRBJ1-1; 9 bases fit TRBD1. The germline V gene has CDR1 PRHDT and CDR2 FYEKMQ (reference sequence). V shed 5 bases, J shed 0 bases, and the junction held 10 bases outside the gene matches. This CDR3 is 17 amino acids long.

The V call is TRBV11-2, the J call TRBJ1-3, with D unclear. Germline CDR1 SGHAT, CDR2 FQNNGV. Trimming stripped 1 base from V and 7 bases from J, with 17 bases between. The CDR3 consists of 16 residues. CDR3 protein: CASSLARPSGGNTIYF. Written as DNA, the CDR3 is TGTGCCAGCAGCTTAGCTCGGCCGTCCGGCGGTAACACCATATATTTT.

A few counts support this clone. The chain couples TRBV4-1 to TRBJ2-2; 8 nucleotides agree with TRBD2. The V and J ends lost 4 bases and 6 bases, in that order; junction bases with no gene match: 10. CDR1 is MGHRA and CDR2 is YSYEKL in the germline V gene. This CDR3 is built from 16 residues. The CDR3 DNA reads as TGCGCCAGCAGCCCCCCCGGACTAGCCGGCCCCGGGGAGCTGTTTTTT. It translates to CASSPPGLAGPGELFF.

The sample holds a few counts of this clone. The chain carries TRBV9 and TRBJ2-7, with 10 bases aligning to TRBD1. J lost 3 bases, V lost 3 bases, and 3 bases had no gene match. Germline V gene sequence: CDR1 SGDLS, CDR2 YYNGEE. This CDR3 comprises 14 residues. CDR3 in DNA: TGTGCCAGCAGCGGCGGGACAGGGGTCTACGAGCAGTACTTC. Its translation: CASSGGTGVYEQYF.

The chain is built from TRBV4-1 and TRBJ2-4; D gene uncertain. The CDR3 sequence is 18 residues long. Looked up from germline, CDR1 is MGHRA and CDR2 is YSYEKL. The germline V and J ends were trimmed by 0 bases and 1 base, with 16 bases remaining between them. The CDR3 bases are TGCGCCAGCAGCCAAGATGGGTCCAGAGGAAGGGCCAAAAACATTCAGTACTTC. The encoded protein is CASSQDGSRGRAKNIQYF.

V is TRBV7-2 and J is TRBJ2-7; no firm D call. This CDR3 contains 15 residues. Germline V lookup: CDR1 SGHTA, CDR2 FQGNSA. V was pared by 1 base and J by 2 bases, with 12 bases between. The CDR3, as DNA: TGTGCCAGCAGCTTAGATCACGGGTGGACCTACGAGCAGTACTTC. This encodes CASSLDHGWTYEQYF.

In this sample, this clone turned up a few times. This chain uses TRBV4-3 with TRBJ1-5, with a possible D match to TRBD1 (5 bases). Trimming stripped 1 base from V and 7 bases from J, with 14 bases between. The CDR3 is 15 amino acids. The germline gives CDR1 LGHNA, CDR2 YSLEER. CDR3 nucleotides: TGCGCCAGCAGCCAAGCGGTGGGGGGTGGACAGCCCCAGCATTTT. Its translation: CASSQAVGGGQPQHF.

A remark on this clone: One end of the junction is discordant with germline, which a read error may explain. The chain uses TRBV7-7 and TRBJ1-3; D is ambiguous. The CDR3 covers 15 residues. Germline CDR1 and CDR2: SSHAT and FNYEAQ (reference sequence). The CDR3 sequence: CASSRTASDGNTIYF. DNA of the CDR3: TGTGCTAGCAGCCGAACAGCCTCCGACGGAAACACCATATATTTT.

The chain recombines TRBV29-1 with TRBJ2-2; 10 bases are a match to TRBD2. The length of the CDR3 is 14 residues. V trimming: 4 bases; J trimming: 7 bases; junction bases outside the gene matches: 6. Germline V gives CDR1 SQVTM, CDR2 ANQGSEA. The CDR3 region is CSVGLAGANGELFF. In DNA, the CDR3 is TGCAGCGTTGGGCTAGCGGGGGCGAACGGGGAGCTGTTTTTT.

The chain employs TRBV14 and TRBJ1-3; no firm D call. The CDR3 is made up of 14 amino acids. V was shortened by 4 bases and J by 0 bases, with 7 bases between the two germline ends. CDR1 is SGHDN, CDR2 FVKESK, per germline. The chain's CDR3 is CASSLDNSGNTIYF. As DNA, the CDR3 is TGTGCCAGCAGCCTCGACAACTCTGGAAACACCATATATTTT.

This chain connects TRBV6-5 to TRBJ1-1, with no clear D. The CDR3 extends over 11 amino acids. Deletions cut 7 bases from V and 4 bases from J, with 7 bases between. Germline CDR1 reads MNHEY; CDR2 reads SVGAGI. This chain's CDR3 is CASKEGTEAFF. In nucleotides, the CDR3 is TGTGCCAGCAAGGAGGGCACTGAAGCTTTCTTT.

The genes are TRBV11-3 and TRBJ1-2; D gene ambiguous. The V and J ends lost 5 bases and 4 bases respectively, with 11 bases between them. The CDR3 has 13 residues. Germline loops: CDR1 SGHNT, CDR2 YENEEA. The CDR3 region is CASSPYAAYGYTF. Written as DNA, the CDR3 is TGTGCCAGCAGCCCCTACGCGGCCTATGGCTACACCTTC.

The CDR3 DNA is TGTGCCAGCAGTCTACAGATCAACACTGAAGCTTTCTTT. Translated: CASSLQINTEAFF. This sequence joins TRBV6-4 and TRBJ1-1; no reliable D call. With 5 bases removed from V and 2 bases from J, the gap between germline ends came to 9 bases. The CDR3 runs 13 residues. Germline loops: CDR1 MRHNA, CDR2 SNTAGT.

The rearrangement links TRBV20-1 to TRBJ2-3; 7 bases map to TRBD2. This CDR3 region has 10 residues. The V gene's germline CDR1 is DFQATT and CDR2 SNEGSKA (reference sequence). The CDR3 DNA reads TGCAGGCCGGGGGGAGATACGCAGTATTTT. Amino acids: CRPGGDTQYF.

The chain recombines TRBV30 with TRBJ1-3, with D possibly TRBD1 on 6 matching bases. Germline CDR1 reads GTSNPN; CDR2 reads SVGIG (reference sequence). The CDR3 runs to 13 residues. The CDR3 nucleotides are TGTGCGAGGGGGTCTAGCTCTGGAAACACCATATATTTT. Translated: CARGSSSGNTIYF. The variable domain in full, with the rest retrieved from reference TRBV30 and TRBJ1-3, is SQTIHQWPATLVQPVGSPLSLECTVEGTSNPNLYWYRQAAGRGLQLLFYSVGIGQISSEVPQNLSASRPQDRQFILSSKKLLLSDSGFYLCARGSSSGNTIYFGEGSWLTVV.

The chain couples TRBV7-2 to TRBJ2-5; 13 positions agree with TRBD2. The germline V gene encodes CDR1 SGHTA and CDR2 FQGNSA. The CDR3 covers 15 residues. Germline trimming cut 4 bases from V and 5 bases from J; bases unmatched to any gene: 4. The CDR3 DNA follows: TGTGCCAGCAGCTCCACTAGCGGGGGGGCGGAGACCCAGTACTTC. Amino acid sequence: CASSSTSGGAETQYF.

The CDR3 DNA sequence: TGTGCCAGCAGACGTATAACCGGCACTGAAGCTTTCTTT. It is translated as CASRRITGTEAFF. The V call is TRBV28, the J call TRBJ1-1; D is ambiguous. Germline CDR1 and CDR2: MDHEN and SYDVKM. The CDR3 extends over 13 amino acids. The V and J ends lost 6 bases and 4 bases respectively, with 12 bases between them. The variable domain in full, completed from reference TRBV28 and TRBJ1-1, reads DVKVTQSSRYLVKRTGEKVFLECVQDMDHENMFWYRQDPGLGLRLIYFSYDVKMKEKGDIPEGYSVSREKKERFSLILESASTNQTSMYLCASRRITGTEAFFGQGTRLTVV.